This T cell receptor beta chain was profiled in a study of OX40 agonist ivuxolimab in advanced cancers. Sequenced by immunoSEQ multiplex PCR; TCRdb stores in-frame clones only, minus some. The sample comprises around 70,000 clones, around 80% of which are singletons, and roughly 1.2% rests with the top ten. CDR3 length equals 14 residues. The germline V gene has CDR1 MDHEN and CDR2 SYDVKM. V lost 8 bases to trimming and J lost 4 bases; unmatched junction nucleotides: 7. The sequence came from an adult with an advanced solid tumor such as melanoma, head and neck, liver or kidney cancer. Sequenced here: CD4+ or CD8+ T cells sorted from blood, sampled in a trial of the OX40 agonist ivuxolimab. The V gene is TRBV28, the J gene TRBJ2-3; 9 bases agree with TRBD2. The CDR3, as DNA: TGTGCCAGCCTAGTGACTAGCGGTCCAGATACGCAGTATTTT. This sequence encodes CASLVTSGPDTQYF.